This entry features one T cell receptor beta chain sequence. No antigen is known for it. The data derive from a study of T cell responses to AZD1222 COVID-19 vaccine. The study's findings and limits: Two AZD1222 doses significantly raised spike-specific TCR breadth and depth over controls. Clonal diversity was possibly underestimated, and the donors were mostly white British, with more females. Only six AZD1222 recipients tested seropositive at baseline.

From germline, CDR1 is MNHEY and CDR2 SVGAGI. Germline trimming cut 6 bases from V and 8 bases from J; bases unmatched to any gene: 11. This CDR3 region has 14 residues. Using immunoSEQ multiplex PCR, the repertoire was profiled, and TCRdb retains in-frame clones only, with some absent. The table has 85,000 to 100,000 clones, around 94% seen once. The chain combines TRBV6-5 with TRBJ1-2; 8 positions match TRBD1. The sequenced sample was peripheral blood, obtained on day 0 of AZD1222 vaccination. This receptor was obtained from an adult in good health. The CDR3 here is CASRTGQAKAGYTF. The CDR3 DNA sequence: TGTGCCAGCAGAACGGGACAGGCTAAAGCGGGCTACACCTTC.